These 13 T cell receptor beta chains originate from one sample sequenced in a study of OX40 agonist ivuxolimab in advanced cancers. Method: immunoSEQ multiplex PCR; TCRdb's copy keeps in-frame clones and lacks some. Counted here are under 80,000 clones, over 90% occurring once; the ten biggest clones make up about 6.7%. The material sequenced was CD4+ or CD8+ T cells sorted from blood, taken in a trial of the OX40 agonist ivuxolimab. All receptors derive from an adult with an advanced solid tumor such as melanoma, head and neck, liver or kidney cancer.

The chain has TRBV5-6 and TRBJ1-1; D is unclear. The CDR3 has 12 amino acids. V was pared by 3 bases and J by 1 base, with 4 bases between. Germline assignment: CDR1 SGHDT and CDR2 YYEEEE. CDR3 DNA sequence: TGTGCCAGCAGCTACGAGAACACTGAAGCTTTCTTT. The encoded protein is CASSYENTEAFF.

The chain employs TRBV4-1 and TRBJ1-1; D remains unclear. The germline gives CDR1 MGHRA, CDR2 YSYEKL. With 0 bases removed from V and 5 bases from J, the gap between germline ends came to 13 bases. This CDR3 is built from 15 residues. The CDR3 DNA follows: TGCGCCAGCAGCCAAGATCAGGTGGTCAGGACTGAAGCTTTCTTT. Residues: CASSQDQVVRTEAFF.

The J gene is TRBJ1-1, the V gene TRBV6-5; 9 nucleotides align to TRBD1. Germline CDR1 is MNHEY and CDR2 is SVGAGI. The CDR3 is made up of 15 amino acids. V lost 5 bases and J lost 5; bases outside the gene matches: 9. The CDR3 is CASSPVDRGKTEAFF. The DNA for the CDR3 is TGTGCCAGCAGTCCTGTGGACAGGGGAAAAACTGAAGCTTTCTTT.

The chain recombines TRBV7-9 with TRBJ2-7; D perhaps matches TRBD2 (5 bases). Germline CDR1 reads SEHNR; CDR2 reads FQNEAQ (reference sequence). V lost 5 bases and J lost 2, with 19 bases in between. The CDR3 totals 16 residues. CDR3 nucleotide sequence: TGTGCCAGCAGCATTGGGTCCCGGGGTGACACCTACGAGCAGTACTTC. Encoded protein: CASSIGSRGDTYEQYF.

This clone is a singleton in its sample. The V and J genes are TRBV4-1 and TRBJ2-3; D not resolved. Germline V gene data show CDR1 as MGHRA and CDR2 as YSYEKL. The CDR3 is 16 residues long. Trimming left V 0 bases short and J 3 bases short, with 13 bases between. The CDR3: CASSQEPYRATDTQYF. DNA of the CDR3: TGCGCCAGCAGCCAAGAGCCGTACCGGGCAACAGATACGCAGTATTTT.

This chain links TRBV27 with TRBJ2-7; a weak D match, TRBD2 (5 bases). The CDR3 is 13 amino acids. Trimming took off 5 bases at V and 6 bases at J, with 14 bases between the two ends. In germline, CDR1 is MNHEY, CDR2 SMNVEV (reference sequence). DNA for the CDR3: TGTGCCAGCAGTCTAGGTAGAGGGATCGAGCAGTACTTC. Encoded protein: CASSLGRGIEQYF.

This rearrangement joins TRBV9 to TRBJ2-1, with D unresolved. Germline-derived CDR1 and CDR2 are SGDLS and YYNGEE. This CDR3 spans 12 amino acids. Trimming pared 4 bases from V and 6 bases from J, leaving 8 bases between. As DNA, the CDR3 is TGTGCCAGCAGCCAGATAGGCAATGAGCAGTTCTTC. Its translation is CASSQIGNEQFF.

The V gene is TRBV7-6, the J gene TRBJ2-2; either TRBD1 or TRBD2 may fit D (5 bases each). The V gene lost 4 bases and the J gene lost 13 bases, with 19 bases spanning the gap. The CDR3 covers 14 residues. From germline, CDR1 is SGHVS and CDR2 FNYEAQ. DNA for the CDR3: TGTGCCAGCAGCTCCGGGACGTCCGAGGGAGTGCTGTTTTTT. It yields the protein CASSSGTSEGVLFF.

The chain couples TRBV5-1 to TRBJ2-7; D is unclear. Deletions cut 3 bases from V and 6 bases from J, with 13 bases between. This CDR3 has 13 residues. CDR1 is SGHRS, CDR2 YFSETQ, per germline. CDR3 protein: CASSSNGPVEQYF. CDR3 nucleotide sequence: TGCGCCAGCAGCTCCAACGGACCGGTCGAGCAGTACTTC.

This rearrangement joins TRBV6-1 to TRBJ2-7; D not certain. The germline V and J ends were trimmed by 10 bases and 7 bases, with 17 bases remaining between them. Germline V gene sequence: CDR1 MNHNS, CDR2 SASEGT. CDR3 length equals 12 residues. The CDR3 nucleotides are TGTGCCACACGAGACGGCCCCTTAGAGCAGTACTTC. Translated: CATRDGPLEQYF.

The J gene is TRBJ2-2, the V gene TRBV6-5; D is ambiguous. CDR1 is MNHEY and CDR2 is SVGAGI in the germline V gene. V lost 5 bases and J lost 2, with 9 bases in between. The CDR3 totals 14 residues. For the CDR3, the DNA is TGTGCCAGCAGTGATCTGACCAACACCGGGGAGCTGTTTTTT. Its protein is CASSDLTNTGELFF.

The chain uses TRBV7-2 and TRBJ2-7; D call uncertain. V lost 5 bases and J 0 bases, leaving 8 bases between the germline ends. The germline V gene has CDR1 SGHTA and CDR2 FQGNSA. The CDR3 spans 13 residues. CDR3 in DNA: TGTGCCAGCAGCCCCGAAAACTCCTACGAGCAGTACTTC. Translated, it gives CASSPENSYEQYF.

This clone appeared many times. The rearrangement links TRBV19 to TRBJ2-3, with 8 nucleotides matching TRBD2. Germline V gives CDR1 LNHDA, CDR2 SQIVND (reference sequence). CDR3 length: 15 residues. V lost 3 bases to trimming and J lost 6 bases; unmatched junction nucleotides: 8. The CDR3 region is CASSMAGGGMDTQYF. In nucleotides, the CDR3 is TGTGCCAGTAGTATGGCGGGGGGAGGGATGGATACGCAGTATTTT.